This T cell receptor beta chain was found in a study of T-cell reconstitution after alpha-beta-depleted transplantation in children. This clonotype appeared many times. Preparation of the TCRbeta library involved a method that used unique molecular identifiers. TCRdb itself ran the PCR reads through MiXCR, one entry per CDR3 protein. The table lists 90,000 to 95,000 distinct CDR3 sequences, 12% of them singletons. The CDR3 runs to 12 residues. J lost 9 bases, V lost 6 bases, and 10 bases had no gene match. CDR1 is SQVTM, CDR2 ANQGSEA, per germline. The chain is built from TRBV29-1 and TRBJ2-7; 8 bases map to TRBD1. The clonotype was recovered from a human donor who donated a stem cell graft to a child with inherited bone marrow failure. Sample: PBMCs from the stem cell graft donor, taken from the stem cell graft. The CDR3 DNA is TGCAGCGTCGGCAGGGGGCAAGGGGGGCAGTACTTC. Translated, it gives CSVGRGQGGQYF.